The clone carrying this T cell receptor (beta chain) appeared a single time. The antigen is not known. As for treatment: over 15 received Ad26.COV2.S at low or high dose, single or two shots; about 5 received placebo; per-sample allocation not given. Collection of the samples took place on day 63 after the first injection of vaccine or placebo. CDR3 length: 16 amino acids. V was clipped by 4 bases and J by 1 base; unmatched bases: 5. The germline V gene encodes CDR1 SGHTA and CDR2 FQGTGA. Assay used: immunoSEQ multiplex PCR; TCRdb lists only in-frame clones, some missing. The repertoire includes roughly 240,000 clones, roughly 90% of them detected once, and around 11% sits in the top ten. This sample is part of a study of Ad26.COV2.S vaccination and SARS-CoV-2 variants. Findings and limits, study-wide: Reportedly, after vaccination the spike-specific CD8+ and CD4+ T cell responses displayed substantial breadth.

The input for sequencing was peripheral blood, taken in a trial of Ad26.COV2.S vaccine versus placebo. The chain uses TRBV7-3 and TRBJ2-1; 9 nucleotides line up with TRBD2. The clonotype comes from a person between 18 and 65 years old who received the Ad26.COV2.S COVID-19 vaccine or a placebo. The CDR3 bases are TGTGCCAGCAGCTCAGCGGGAGGAGCGTCCTACAATGAGCAGTTCTTC. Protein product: CASSSAGGASYNEQFF.